Below are 4 T cell receptor beta chains sequenced from a single sample in a study of shared clonotypes between healthy human individuals. It was CD45RO-negative cells, positively selected for CCR7, that made up naive CD8 cells, with terminally differentiated effector memory CD45RA+ cells excluded. Sequencing was performed with immunoSEQ multiplex PCR; in TCRdb, only in-frame clones are kept and a portion is missing. The sample consists of 2 million to 2.5 million clones, under 95% of them appearing once. The sequenced material came from naive CD8+ T cells from PBMCs. The receptors stem from a man between 18 and 29 years old in good health. Some clones in this sample may be carry-over from other donors' samples.

V gene TRBV27 combines with J gene TRBJ1-1, with D unclear. Per the germline V gene, CDR1 is MNHEY and CDR2 is SMNVEV (reference sequence). V was pared by 5 bases and J by 0 bases, with 7 bases between. This CDR3 is built from 13 residues. The CDR3 nucleotides read TGTGCCAGCAGTGCGGACCTGAACACTGAAGCTTTCTTT. Its protein is CASSADLNTEAFF.

A word on this clone: The same CDR3 can be traced to other DNA sequences in this sample. The chain joins TRBV4-1 to TRBJ2-1; D is unclear. CDR3 size: 13 residues. Germline values: CDR1 MGHRA, CDR2 YSYEKL. Trimming took off 1 base at V and 3 bases at J, with 4 bases between the two ends. The CDR3 DNA sequence: TGCGCCAGCAGCCAAGGACTCTACAATGAGCAGTTCTTC. It specifies CASSQGLYNEQFF.

The chain links TRBV10-3 to TRBJ2-7; 7 bases map to TRBD1. The germline V gene encodes CDR1 ENHRY and CDR2 SYGVKD. This CDR3 spans 14 amino acids. V shed 5 bases and J 3 bases; nucleotides not matched to a gene: 7. CDR3: CAISTGQEIYEQYF. DNA for the CDR3: TGTGCCATCAGTACCGGACAGGAGATCTACGAGCAGTACTTC.

The chain is built from TRBV9 and TRBJ2-1; TRBD2 is a possible D gene (6 bases). The CDR3 extends over 15 amino acids. Germline lookup yields CDR1 SGDLS and CDR2 YYNGEE. The V end was cut by 0 bases, the J end by 4 bases, with 11 bases between. The CDR3 reads CASSVASSAYNEQFF. The CDR3 DNA sequence: TGTGCCAGCAGCGTAGCGTCTAGCGCTTACAATGAGCAGTTCTTC. The variable domain in full, with the rest retrieved from reference TRBV9 and TRBJ2-1, is DSGVTQTPKHLITATGQRVTLRCSPRSGDLSVYWYQQSLDQGLQFLIQYYNGEERAKGNILERFSAQQFPDLHSELNLSSLELGDSALYFCASSVASSAYNEQFFGPGTRLTVL.